Listed here are 7 T cell receptor beta chains from one sample, sequenced in a study of post-analysis software for immune sequencing data. Whole-study findings and limits: The five TRBV segments detected at higher frequency in patients than in controls included TRBV5-6, TRBV5-1 and TRBV20-1.

These TCRs' antigens remain unknown. Tagging with unique molecular identifiers was a feature of the TCR beta cDNA libraries. Each CDR3 protein is one row after TCRdb ran MiXCR on the PCR reads. The table includes roughly 400,000 distinct CDR3 sequences, approximately 39% detected once. Sequencing was carried out using blood. The source is a girl aged 2 to 10 with multiple sclerosis.

The chain couples TRBV12-3 or TRBV12-4 to TRBJ1-5; D call uncertain. The CDR3 loop spans 15 amino acids. The V end was cut by 7 bases, the J end by 0 bases, with 13 bases between. CDR3 sequence reads: CASTSQGDSNQPQHF. The CDR3 coding sequence is TGTGCCAGCACCTCTCAAGGTGATAGCAATCAGCCCCAGCATTTT.

The rearrangement uses TRBV12-3 or TRBV12-4 and TRBJ2-6; D gene ambiguous. This CDR3 contains 18 residues. V gave up 5 bases and J gave up 6 bases, with 23 bases separating them. The CDR3 here is CASSRAPTSLSEANVLTF. The DNA of the CDR3 is TGTGCCAGCAGTCGTGCCCCGACTTCGCTAAGCGAGGCCAACGTCCTGACTTTC.

This clonotype was found a few times. The chain has TRBV20-1 and TRBJ1-4; tentative D call: TRBD1 (5 bases). Trimming took off 3 bases at V and 8 bases at J, with 13 bases between the two ends. The CDR3 contains 13 residues. The germline gives CDR1 DFQATT, CDR2 SNEGSKA (reference sequence). The CDR3 region is CSASGAGAEKLFF. CDR3 nucleotide sequence: TGCAGTGCTAGTGGGGCTGGAGCGGAAAAACTGTTTTTT.

The chain joins TRBV6-2 or TRBV6-3 to TRBJ2-1, with D maybe TRBD1 (6 bases). The ends were cut back, 0 bases at V and 9 bases at J, with 15 bases in the middle. Germline loops: CDR1 MNHEY, CDR2 SVGEGT. The CDR3 contains 15 residues. CDR3 coding DNA: TGTGCCAGCAGTTACTCGGGGATCAGGGGCAGTGAGCAGTTCTTC. Residues: CASSYSGIRGSEQFF.

Only a few counts were recorded for this clonotype. The chain links TRBV7-2 to TRBJ2-7; 9 bases fit TRBD1. The CDR3 runs to 15 residues. Germline V CDR1 and CDR2: SGHTA, FQGNSA. Trimming at V came to 3 bases and at J to 2 bases, leaving 5 bases not matched to a gene. The CDR3, as DNA: TGTGCCAGCAGCTTGGGGACAGGGCCCCCCTACGAGCAGTACTTC. Amino acids: CASSLGTGPPYEQYF. The whole variable domain, remainder taken from reference TRBV7-2 and TRBJ2-7, is GAGVSQSPSNKVTEKGKDVELRCDPISGHTALYWYRQSLGQGLEFLIYFQGNSAPDKSGLPSDRFSAERTGGSVSTLTIQRTQQEDSAVYLCASSLGTGPPYEQYFGPGTRLTVT.

The rearrangement links TRBV7-2 to TRBJ2-5, with TRBD2 matching 8 bases. V lost 3 bases and J lost 2; bases outside the gene matches: 14. This CDR3 has 18 amino acids. CDR1 and CDR2 (germline): SGHTA, FQGNSA. CDR3 coding DNA: TGTGCCAGCAGCTTCAAACTTTCAGCGGGGGCGCCTCAAGAGACCCAGTACTTC. It codes for CASSFKLSAGAPQETQYF.

This clonotype occurred a few times. V is TRBV6-6 and J is TRBJ1-1; D is unclear. V was shortened by 5 bases and J by 4 bases, with 5 bases between the two germline ends. Looked up from germline, CDR1 is MNHNY and CDR2 is SVGAGI (reference sequence). The CDR3 has 11 residues. The CDR3 DNA reads as TGTGCCAGCAGTCACAGCACTGAAGCTTTCTTT. This gives the protein CASSHSTEAFF.